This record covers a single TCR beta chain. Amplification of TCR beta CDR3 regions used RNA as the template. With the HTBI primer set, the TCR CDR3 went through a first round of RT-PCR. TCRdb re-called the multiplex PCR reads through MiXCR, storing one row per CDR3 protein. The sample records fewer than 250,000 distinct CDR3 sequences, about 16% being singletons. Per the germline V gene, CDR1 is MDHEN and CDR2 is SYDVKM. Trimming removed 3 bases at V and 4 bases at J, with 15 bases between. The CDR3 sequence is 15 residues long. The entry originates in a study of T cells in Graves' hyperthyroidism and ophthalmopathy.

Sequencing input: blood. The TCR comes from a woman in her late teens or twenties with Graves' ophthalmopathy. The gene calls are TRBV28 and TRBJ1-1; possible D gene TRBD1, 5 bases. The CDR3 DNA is TGTGCCAGCAGTTTCCTTGGGACGACCGGCACTGAAGCTTTCTTT. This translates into CASSFLGTTGTEAFF.